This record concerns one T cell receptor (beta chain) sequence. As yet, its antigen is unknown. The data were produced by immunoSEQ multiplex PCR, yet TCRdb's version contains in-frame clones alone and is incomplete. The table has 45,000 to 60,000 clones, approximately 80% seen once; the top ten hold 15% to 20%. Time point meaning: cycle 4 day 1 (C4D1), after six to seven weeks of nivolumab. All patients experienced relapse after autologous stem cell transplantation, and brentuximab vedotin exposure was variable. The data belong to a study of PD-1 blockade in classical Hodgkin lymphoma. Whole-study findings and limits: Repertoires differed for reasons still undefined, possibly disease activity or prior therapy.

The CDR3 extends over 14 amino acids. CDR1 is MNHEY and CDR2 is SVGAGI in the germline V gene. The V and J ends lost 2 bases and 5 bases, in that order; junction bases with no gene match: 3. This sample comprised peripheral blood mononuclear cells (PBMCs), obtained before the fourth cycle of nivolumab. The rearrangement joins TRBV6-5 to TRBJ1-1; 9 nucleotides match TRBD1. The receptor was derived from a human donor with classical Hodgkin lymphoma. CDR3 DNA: TGTGCCAGCAGTTACGGGACAGGGTGGACTGAAGCTTTCTTT. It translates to CASSYGTGWTEAFF.